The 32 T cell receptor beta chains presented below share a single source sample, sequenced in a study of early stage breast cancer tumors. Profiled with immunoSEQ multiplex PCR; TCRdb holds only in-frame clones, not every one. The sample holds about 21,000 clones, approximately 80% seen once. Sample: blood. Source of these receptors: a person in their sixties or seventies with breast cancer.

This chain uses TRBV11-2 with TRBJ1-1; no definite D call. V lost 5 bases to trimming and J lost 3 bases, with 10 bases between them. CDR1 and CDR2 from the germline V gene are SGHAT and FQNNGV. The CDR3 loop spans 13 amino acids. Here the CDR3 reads CASSPIGDTEAFF. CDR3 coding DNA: TGTGCCAGCAGCCCCATCGGCGACACTGAAGCTTTCTTT.

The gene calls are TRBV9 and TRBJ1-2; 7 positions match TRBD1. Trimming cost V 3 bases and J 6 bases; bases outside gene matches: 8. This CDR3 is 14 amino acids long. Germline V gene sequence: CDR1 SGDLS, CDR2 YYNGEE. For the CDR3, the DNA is TGTGCCAGCAGCGCGACAGGGCTGGTCGATGGCTACACCTTC. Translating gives CASSATGLVDGYTF.

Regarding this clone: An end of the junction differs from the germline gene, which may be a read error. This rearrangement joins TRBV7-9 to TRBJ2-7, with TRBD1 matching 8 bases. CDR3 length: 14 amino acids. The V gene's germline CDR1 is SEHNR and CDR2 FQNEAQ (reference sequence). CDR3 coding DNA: TGTGCCAGCAGCTCTTCAGGGGGCTCCGACGAGCAGTACTTC. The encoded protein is CASSSSGGSDEQYF.

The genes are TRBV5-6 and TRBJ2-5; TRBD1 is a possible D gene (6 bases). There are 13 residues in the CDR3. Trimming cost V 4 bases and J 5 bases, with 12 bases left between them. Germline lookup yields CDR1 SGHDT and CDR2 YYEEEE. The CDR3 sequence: CASSLRGSETQYF. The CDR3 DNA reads TGTGCCAGCAGCCTAAGGGGGTCCGAGACCCAGTACTTC.

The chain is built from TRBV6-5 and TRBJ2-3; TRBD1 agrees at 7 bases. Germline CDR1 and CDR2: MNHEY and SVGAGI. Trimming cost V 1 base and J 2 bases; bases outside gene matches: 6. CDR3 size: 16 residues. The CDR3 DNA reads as TGTGCCAGCAGTTACTTCCCAGGGGGTTTCACAGATACGCAGTATTTT. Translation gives CASSYFPGGFTDTQYF.

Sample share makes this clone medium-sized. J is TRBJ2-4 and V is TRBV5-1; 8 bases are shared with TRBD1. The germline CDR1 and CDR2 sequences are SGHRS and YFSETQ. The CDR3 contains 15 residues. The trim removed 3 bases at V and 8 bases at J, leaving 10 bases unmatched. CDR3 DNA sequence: TGCGCCAGCAGCTCACACGGGACAGGATCCGACATTCAGTACTTC. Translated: CASSSHGTGSDIQYF.

DNA of the CDR3: TGTGCCAGCAGCTTGGAGGGGGGCCGCGTGACCCAGTACTTC. Its translation: CASSLEGGRVTQYF. The chain is built from TRBV5-4 and TRBJ2-5; either TRBD1 or TRBD2 may fit D (6 bases each). Germline assignment: CDR1 SGHNT and CDR2 YYREEE (reference sequence). CDR3 size: 14 residues. Trimming pared 0 bases from V and 7 bases from J, leaving 13 bases between.

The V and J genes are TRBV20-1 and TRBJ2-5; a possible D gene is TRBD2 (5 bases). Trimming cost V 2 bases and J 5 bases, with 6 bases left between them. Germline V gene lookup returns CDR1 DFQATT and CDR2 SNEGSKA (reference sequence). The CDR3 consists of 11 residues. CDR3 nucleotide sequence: TGCAGTGCTAGATGGAGGGAGACCCAGTACTTC. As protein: CSARWRETQYF.

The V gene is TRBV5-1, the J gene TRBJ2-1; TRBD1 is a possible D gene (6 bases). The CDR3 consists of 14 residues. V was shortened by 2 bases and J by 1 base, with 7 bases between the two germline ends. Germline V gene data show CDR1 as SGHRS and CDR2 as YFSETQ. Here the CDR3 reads CASSFTGSYNEQFF. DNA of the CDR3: TGCGCCAGCAGCTTCACAGGGTCCTACAATGAGCAGTTCTTC.

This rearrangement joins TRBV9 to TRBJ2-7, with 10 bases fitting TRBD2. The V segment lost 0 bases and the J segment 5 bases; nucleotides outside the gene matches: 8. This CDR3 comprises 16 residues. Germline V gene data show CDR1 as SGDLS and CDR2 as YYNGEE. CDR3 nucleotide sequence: TGTGCCAGCAGCGTAGCTAGCGGGAGCTCGGGAGACGAGCAGTACTTC. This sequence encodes CASSVASGSSGDEQYF. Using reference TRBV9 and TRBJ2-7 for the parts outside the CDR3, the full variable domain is DSGVTQTPKHLITATGQRVTLRCSPRSGDLSVYWYQQSLDQGLQFLIQYYNGEERAKGNILERFSAQQFPDLHSELNLSSLELGDSALYFCASSVASGSSGDEQYFGPGTRLTVT.

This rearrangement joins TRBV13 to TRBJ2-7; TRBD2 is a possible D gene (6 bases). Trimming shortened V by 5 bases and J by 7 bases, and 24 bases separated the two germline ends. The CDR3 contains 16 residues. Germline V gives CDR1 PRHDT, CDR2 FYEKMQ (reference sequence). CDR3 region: CASSEVPFAGSREQYF. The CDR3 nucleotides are TGTGCCAGCAGCGAGGTCCCATTTGCGGGGTCGAGAGAGCAGTACTTC.

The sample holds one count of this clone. The CDR3, as DNA: TGTGCCAGCAGCTTATTGTTCCAGGGGGCAGCGGCGGATCAGCCCCAGCATTTT. Encoded protein: CASSLLFQGAAADQPQHF. This rearrangement joins TRBV7-2 to TRBJ1-5; 8 bases are shared with TRBD1. CDR3 length: 18 amino acids. Losses at the gene ends were 2 bases for V and 5 bases for J; bases not matched to a gene: 14. Germline V gene sequence: CDR1 SGHTA, CDR2 FQGNSA.

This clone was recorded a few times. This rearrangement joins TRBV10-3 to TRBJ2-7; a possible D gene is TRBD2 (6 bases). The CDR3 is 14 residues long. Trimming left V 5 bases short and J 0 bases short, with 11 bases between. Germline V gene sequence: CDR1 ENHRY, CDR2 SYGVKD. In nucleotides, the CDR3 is TGTGCCATCAGTTTTAGCGGCAGCTCCTACGAGCAGTACTTC. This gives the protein CAISFSGSSYEQYF.

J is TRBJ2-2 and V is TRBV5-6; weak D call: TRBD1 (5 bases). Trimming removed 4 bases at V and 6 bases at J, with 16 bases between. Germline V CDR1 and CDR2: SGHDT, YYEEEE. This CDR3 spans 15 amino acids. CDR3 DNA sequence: TGTGCCAGCAGCCCTACGGACACCTCGGCCGGGGAGCTGTTTTTT. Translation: CASSPTDTSAGELFF.

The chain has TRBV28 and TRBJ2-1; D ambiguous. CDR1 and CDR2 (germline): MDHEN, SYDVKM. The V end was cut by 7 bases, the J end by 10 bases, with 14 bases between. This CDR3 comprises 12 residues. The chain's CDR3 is CASTHPPGEQFF. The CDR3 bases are TGTGCCAGCACCCACCCCCCCGGCGAGCAGTTCTTC.

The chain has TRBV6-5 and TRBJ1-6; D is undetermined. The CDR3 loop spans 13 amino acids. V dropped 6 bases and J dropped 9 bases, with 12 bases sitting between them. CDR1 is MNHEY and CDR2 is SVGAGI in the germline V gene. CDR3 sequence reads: CASRSDGISPLHF. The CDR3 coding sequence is TGTGCCAGCAGGTCAGATGGAATTTCACCCCTCCACTTT.

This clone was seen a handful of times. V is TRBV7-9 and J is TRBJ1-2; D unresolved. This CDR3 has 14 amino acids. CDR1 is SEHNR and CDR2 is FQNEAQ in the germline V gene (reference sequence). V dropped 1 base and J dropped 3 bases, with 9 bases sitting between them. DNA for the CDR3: TGTGCCAGCAGCTTAGTCCGCTCTGACTATGGCTACACCTTC. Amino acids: CASSLVRSDYGYTF. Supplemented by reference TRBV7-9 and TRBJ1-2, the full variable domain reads DTGVSQNPRHKITKRGQNVTFRCDPISEHNRLYWYRQTLGQGPEFLTYFQNEAQLEKSRLLSDRFSAERPKGSFSTLEIQRTEQGDSAMYLCASSLVRSDYGYTFGSGTRLTVV.

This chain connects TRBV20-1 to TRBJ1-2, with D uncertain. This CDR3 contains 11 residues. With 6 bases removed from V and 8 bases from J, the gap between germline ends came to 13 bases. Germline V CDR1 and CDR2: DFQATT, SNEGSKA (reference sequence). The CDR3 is CSATGQGGYTF. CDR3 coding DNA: TGCAGTGCCACCGGGCAAGGGGGCTACACCTTC.

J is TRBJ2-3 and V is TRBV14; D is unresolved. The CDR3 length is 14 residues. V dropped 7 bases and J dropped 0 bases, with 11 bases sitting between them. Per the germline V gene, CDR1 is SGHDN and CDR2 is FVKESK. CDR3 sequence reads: CASKNILSTDTQYF. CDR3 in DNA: TGTGCCAGCAAAAACATACTTAGCACAGATACGCAGTATTTT. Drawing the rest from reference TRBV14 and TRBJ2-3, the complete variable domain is EAGVTQFPSHSVIEKGQTVTLRCDPISGHDNLYWYRRVMGKEIKFLLHFVKESKQDESGMPNNRFLAERTGGTYSTLKVQPAELEDSGVYFCASKNILSTDTQYFGPGTRLTVL.

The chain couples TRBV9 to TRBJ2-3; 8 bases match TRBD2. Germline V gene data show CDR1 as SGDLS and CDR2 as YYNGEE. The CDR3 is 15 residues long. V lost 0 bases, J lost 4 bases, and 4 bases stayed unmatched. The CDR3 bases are TGTGCCAGCAGCGTAGAGACGGGGGGGTCAGATACGCAGTATTTT. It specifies CASSVETGGSDTQYF.

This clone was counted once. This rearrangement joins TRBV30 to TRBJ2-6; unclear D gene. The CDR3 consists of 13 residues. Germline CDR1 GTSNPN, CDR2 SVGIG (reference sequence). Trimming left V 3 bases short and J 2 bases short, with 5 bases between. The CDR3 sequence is CAWRKPGANVLTF. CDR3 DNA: TGTGCCTGGAGGAAGCCTGGGGCCAACGTCCTGACTTTC.

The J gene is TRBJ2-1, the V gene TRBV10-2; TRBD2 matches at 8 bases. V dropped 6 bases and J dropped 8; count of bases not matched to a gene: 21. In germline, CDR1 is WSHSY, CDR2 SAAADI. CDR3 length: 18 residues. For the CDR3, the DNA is TGCGCCAGCAGGGACCTCAAGACTAGCGTGTTTAGTTTGGATGAGCAGTTCTTC. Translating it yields CASRDLKTSVFSLDEQFF.

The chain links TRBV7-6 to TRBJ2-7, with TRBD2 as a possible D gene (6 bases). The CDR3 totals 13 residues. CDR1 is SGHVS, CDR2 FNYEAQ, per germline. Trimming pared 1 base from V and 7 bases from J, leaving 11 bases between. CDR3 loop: CASSLDPGGEQYF. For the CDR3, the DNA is TGTGCCAGCAGCTTAGACCCCGGGGGTGAGCAGTACTTC.

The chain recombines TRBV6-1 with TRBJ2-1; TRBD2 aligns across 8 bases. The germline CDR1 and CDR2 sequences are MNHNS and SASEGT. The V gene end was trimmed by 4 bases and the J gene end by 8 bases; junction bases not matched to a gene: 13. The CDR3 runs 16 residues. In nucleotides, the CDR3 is TGTGCCAGCAGTGGGCTAGCGGGTTGGGTAGGGTATGAGCAGTTCTTC. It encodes CASSGLAGWVGYEQFF.

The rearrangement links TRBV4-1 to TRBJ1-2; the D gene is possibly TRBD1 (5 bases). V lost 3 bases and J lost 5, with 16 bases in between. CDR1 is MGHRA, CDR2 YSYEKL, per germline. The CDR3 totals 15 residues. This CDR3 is CASSHQGEVGYGYTF. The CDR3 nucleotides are TGCGCCAGCAGCCACCAGGGAGAGGTTGGATATGGCTACACCTTC.

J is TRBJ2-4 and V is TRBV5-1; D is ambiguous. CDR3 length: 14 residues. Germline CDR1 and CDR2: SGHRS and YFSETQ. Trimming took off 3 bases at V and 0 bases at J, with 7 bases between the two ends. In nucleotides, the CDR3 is TGCGCCAGCAGCTCCGGCGTAGCCAAAAACATTCAGTACTTC. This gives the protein CASSSGVAKNIQYF.

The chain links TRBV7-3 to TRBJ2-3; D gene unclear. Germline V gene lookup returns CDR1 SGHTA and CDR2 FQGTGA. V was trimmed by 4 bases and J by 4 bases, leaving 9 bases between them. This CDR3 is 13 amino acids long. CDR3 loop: CASSSKPADTQYF. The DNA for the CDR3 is TGTGCCAGCAGCTCCAAGCCCGCAGATACGCAGTATTTT.

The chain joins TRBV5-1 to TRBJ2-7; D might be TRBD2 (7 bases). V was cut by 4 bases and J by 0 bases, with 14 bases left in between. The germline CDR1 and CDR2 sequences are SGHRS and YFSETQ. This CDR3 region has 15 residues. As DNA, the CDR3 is TGCGCCAGCAGCCTGGGGGGGGACAACTCCTACGAGCAGTACTTC. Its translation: CASSLGGDNSYEQYF.

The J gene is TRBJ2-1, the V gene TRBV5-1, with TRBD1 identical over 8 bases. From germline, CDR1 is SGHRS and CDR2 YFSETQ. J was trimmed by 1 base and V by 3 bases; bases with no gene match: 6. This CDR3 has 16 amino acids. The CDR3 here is CASSSQGALSYNEQFF. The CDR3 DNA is TGCGCCAGCAGCTCGCAGGGGGCCCTATCCTACAATGAGCAGTTCTTC. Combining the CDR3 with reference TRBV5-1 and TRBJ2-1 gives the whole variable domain KAGVTQTPRYLIKTRGQQVTLSCSPISGHRSVSWYQQTPGQGLQFLFEYFSETQRNKGNFPGRFSGRQFSNSRSEMNVSTLELGDSALYLCASSSQGALSYNEQFFGPGTRLTVL.

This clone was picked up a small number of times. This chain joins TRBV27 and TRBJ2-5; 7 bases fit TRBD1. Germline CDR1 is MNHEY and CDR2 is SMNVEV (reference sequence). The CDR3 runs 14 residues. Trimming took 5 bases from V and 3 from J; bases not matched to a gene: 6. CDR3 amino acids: CASSVRTGEETQYF. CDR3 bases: TGTGCCAGCAGTGTACGGACAGGAGAAGAGACCCAGTACTTC.

The CDR3 loop reads CASIPLMGNEQFF. CDR3 sequence (DNA): TGCGCCAGCATCCCCCTGATGGGCAATGAGCAGTTCTTC. V gene TRBV5-1 combines with J gene TRBJ2-1; no clear D gene. The CDR3 is 13 residues long. Germline assignment: CDR1 SGHRS and CDR2 YFSETQ. Trimming took off 6 bases at V and 6 bases at J, with 13 bases between the two ends.

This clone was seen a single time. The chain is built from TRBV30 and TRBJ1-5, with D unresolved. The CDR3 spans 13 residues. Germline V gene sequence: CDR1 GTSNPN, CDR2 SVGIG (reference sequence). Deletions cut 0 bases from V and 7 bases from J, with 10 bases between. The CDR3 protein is CAWSVSNGQPQHF. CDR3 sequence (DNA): TGTGCCTGGAGTGTTTCCAATGGGCAGCCCCAGCATTTT.